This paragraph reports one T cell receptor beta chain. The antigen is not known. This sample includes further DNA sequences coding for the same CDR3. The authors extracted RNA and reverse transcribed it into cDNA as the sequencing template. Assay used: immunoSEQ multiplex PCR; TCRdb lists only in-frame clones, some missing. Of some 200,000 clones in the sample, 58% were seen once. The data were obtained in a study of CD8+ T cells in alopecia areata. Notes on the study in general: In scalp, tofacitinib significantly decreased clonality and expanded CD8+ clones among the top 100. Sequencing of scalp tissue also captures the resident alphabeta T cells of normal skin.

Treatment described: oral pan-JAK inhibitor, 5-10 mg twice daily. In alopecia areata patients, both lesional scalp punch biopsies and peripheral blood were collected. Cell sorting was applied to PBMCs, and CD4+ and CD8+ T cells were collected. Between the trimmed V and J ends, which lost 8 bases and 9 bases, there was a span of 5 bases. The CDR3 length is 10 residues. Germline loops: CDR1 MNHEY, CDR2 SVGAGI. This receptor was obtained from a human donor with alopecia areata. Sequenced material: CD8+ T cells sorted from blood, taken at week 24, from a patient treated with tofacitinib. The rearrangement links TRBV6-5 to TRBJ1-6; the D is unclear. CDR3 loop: CASGGSPLHF. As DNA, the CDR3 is TGTGCCAGCGGTGGTTCACCCCTCCACTTT.